This T cell receptor (beta chain) was identified in a study of T cell clonotyping in hematopoietic cell transplantation. Regarding the study as a whole: Broader posttransplant TCR repertoire diversity was predicted by graft donor and pretransplant recipient Inverse Simpson Index values. Few recipient clonotypes overlapped donors; over 97% were de novo at given depth.

TCRdb's copy holds only in-frame clones and misses some; the assay was immunoSEQ multiplex PCR. The data hold roughly 4,500 clones, with around 95% observed a single time. The CDR3 is 14 residues long. V was cut by 2 bases and J by 7 bases, with 12 bases left in between. The germline V gene has CDR1 MNHNS and CDR2 SASEGT. Of note for this clone: What it binds is unknown.

The TCR sequence derives from a male patient aged 70 to 85 who had an allogeneic stem cell transplant from an unrelated donor, so T cells may come from the graft donor. Some clones in this sample may be carry-over from other donors' samples. The sample in question was peripheral blood mononuclear cells, obtained 30 days after allogeneic stem cell transplant. The chain combines TRBV6-1 with TRBJ1-3, with D hard to call. The CDR3 loop reads CASSEPSNRNTIYF. The CDR3 DNA reads TGTGCCAGCAGTGAACCCTCGAACCGTAACACCATATATTTT.